This is a list of T cell receptor beta chains from one sample in a study of regulatory T cells in long-lasting Graves disease. One entry per CDR3 protein, called by TCRdb with MiXCR from the multiplex PCR reads. The sample has 680,000 or so distinct CDR3 sequences, roughly 16% seen once; the top ten hold approximately 18%. Separately, the same data were catalogued under a study of T cells in Graves' hyperthyroidism and ophthalmopathy.

The sample consisted of peripheral blood mononuclear cells (PBMCs), taken at new diagnosis, from a patient treated with antithyroid drugs. The receptors shown here come from a woman aged 25-40 years with Graves disease. CDR3s include the opening cysteine and the closing phenylalanine or tryptophan. The D gene is left open where the match is weak. Clone sizes are given selectively: once, few, many, or a class where the clone is expanded.

clone_size d_call j_call v_call cdr3_nt cdr3_aa
few . TRBJ1-5 TRBV9 TGTGCCAGCAGCGTAGGGTCGACGTCTGGGCCCCAGCATTTT CASSVGSTSGPQHF
many . TRBJ2-1 TRBV6-1 TGTGCCAGCAGTGAGGCGGCCGGGGCTGTTCAGTTCTTC CASSEAAGAVQFF
few . TRBJ2-1 TRBV28 TGTGCCAGCAGAGATCCGACAGTTAGCTCCTACAATGAGCAGTTCTTC CASRDPTVSSYNEQFF
many . TRBJ1-4 TRBV2 TGTGCCAGCAGTGAGGCCGTACTCCGGTGGGCTAATGAAAAACTGTTTTTT CASSEAVLRWANEKLFF
many TRBD1 TRBJ1-4 TRBV28 TGTGCCAGCAGTGACCGGGACAGGGAACGTAATGAAAAACTGTTTTTT CASSDRDRERNEKLFF
many . TRBJ2-3 TRBV28 TGTGCCAGCAGTCCGGGACTGAGGTTTACTAGCACAGATACGCAGTATTTT CASSPGLRFTSTDTQYF
. TRBD2 TRBJ2-3 TRBV6-5 TGTGCCAGCAGTTCCCGGGGGACTAGCGAGTATTTT CASSSRGTSEYF
many TRBD1 TRBJ2-5 TRBV28 TGTGCCAGCTCCCCGAACAGGGGTCGGGAGACCCAGTACTTC CASSPNRGRETQYF
few . TRBJ2-1 TRBV7-6 TGTGCCAGCAGCTTAGTCTTTACGTCTTCCTACAATGAGCAGTTCTTC CASSLVFTSSYNEQFF
. TRBD1 TRBJ2-1 TRBV7-9 TGTGCCAGCAGCCGATGGACAGGGGACTACAATGAGCAGTTCTTC CASSRWTGDYNEQFF
many TRBD1 TRBJ1-1 TRBV2 TGTGCCAGCAGCGCAGGGGGGGCGAAGAACACTGAAGCTTTCTTT CASSAGGAKNTEAFF
. . TRBJ2-1 TRBV9 TGTGCCAGCAGCGTCTGGAGCGTCAACAATGAGCAGTTCTTC CASSVWSVNNEQFF
many . TRBJ2-3 TRBV30 TGTGCCTGGTCCCCCGGGACCAAGGCGCAGTATTTT CAWSPGTKAQYF
few . TRBJ2-2 TRBV20-1 TGCAGTGCTAGAGTTGCGCCACACTCCAACACCGGGGAGCTGTTTTTT CSARVAPHSNTGELFF
few . TRBJ2-1 TRBV24-1 TGTGCCACCAGTGATCCGGAGGGGAGCGTGGGCAATGAGCAGTTCTTC CATSDPEGSVGNEQFF
many . TRBJ2-7 TRBV5-1 TGCGCCAGCAGCTTGGCAGGAGCAATCTACGAGCAGTACTTC CASSLAGAIYEQYF
many . TRBJ1-2 TRBV12-3/TRBV12-4 TGTGCCAGCAGTTCCCGAGCTTCTAACTATGGCTACACCTTC CASSSRASNYGYTF
many . TRBJ2-1 TRBV7-9 TGTGCCAGCAGCTTAAACAGGATCAATGAGCAGTTCTTC CASSLNRINEQFF
. . TRBJ2-5 TRBV20-1 TGCAGTGCTAATTGGGCCGGGGAGACCCAGTACTTC CSANWAGETQYF
. . TRBJ2-7 TRBV7-2 TGTGCCAGCAGCCCACAGACAGCCTACGGGCAGTACTTC CASSPQTAYGQYF
. . TRBJ2-1 TRBV6-5 TGTGCCAGCAGTTACTCCCATTACAATGAGCAGTTCTTC CASSYSHYNEQFF
few TRBD2 TRBJ2-5 TRBV9 TGTGCCAGCAGCGTATGGGAGGGCCTCCAAGAGACCCAGTACTTC CASSVWEGLQETQYF
. . TRBJ2-1 TRBV20-1 TGCAGTGCTAATCAGGGAGGTGAGCAGTTCTTC CSANQGGEQFF
. . TRBJ1-3 TRBV19 TGTGCCAGTAGTATCCCGTCTGGAAACACCATATATTTT CASSIPSGNTIYF
few TRBD1 TRBJ2-6 TRBV2 TGTGCCAGCAGACGAACAGGGGTAGTCGCTGGGGCCAACGTCCTGACTTTC CASRRTGVVAGANVLTF
few . TRBJ1-6 TRBV9 TGTGCCAGCAGCGAGACACACTATAATTCACCCCTCCACTTT CASSETHYNSPLHF